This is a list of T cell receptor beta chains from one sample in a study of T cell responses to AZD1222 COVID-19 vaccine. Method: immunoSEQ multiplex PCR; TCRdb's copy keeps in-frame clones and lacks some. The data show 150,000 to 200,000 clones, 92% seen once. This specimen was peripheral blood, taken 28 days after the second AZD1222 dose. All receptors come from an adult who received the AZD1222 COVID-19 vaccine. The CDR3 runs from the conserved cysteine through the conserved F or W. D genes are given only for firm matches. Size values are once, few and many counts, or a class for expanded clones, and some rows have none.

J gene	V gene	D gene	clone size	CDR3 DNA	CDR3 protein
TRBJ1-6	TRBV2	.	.	TGTGCCAGCAGTGGGAGTATCTCCTATAATTCACCCCTCCACTTT	CASSGSISYNSPLHF
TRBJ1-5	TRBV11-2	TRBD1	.	TGTGCCAGCAGCTTGGACAGGACTAATCAGCCCCAGCATTTT	CASSLDRTNQPQHF
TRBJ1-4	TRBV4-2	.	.	TGTGCCAGCAGCCAGTTGGAAAAACTGTTTTTT	CASSQLEKLFF
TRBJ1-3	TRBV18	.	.	TGTGCCAGCTCACCACCTTTGAGGGTTACTGGAAACACCATATATTTT	CASSPPLRVTGNTIYF
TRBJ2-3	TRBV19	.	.	TGTGCCAGTACCCCAGGAGGTGAGGGCACAGATACGCAGTATTTT	CASTPGGEGTDTQYF
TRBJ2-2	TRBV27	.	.	TGTGCCAGCAGCTCCCTCTCAAGGAACACCGGGGAGCTGTTTTTT	CASSSLSRNTGELFF
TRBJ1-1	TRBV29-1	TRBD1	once	TGCAGCGCCGATTGGGCAGGGGGCTACACTGAAGCTTTCTTT	CSADWAGGYTEAFF
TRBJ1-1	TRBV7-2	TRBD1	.	TGTGCCAGCAGCCCCCGACAGGGGAACACTGAAGCTTTCTTT	CASSPRQGNTEAFF
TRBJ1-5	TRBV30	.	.	TGTGCCTGGAGTGTACCGCAGGCCCATCAGCCCCAGCATTTT	CAWSVPQAHQPQHF
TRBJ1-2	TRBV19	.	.	TGTGCCAGTAGTATGGGGGGGGCGCTAGGGAACTATGGCTACACCTTC	CASSMGGALGNYGYTF
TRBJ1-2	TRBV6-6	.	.	TGTGCCAGCAGCAATCCAGGGGAATACTATGGCTACACCTTC	CASSNPGEYYGYTF
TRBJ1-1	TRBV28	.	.	TGTGCCAGCAGTTGGGGTACCCGGGGAGGCACTGAAGCTTTCTTT	CASSWGTRGGTEAFF
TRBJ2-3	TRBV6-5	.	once	TGTGCCAGCAGCCCGACAGGTGCTACGCAGTATTTT	CASSPTGATQYF
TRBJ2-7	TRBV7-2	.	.	TGTGCCAGCAGCTTGGACCCCTCCTACGAGCAGTACTTC	CASSLDPSYEQYF
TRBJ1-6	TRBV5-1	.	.	TGCGCCAGCAGCGGCGGGGCAGGGGATTATAGGAATTCACCCCTCCACTTT	CASSGGAGDYRNSPLHF
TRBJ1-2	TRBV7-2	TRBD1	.	TGTGCCAGCAGCTTGGAGGACAGGGGGAGTAATGGCTACACCTTC	CASSLEDRGSNGYTF
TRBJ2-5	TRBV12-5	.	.	TGTGCTAGTGGTTTCGAAGGTACCACCCAGTACTTC	CASGFEGTTQYF
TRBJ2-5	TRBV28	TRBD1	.	TGTGCCAGCAGTTTGCCCGGGACAGGGTGGTACCAAGAGACCCAGTACTTC	CASSLPGTGWYQETQYF
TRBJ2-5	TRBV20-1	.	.	TGCAGTGCTGGTGGACGGGGGCTAGGGAGAGAGACCCAGTACTTC	CSAGGRGLGRETQYF
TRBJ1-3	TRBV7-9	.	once	TGTGCCAGCAGCTTAGTGCGTCCGGGGGGAGGAAACACCATATATTTT	CASSLVRPGGGNTIYF
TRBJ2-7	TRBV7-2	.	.	TGTGCCAGCAGCTTAGGTGGCCAGGGCATGGGTGGGCAGTACTTC	CASSLGGQGMGGQYF
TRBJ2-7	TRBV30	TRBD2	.	TGTGCCTGGAGTCCCACCCATTCGGGACTAGCGGGGATTCAAGCCTACGAGCAGTACTTC	CAWSPTHSGLAGIQAYEQYF
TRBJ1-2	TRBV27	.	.	TGTGCCAGCAGTTTAAACTCCGCCTATGGCTACACCTTC	CASSLNSAYGYTF
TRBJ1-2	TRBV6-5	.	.	TGTGCCAGCAGTTACTCTGCCGGATTTAACTATGGCTACACCTTC	CASSYSAGFNYGYTF
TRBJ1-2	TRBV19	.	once	TGTGCCAGTAGTATAACAGGGCGTCCCTATGGCTACACCTTC	CASSITGRPYGYTF
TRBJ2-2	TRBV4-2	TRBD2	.	TGTGCCAGCAGCCAAGATGTTAGCGGGAGGGGCACCGGGGAGCTGTTTTTT	CASSQDVSGRGTGELFF
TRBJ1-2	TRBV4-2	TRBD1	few	TGTGCCAGCAGCCCCCGGGACAGGATCTATGGCTACACCTTC	CASSPRDRIYGYTF
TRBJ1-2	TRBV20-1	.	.	TGCAGTGCTAGGGGCGAAGGCTACACCTTC	CSARGEGYTF
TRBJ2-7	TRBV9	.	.	TGTGCCAGCAGCGTAGAGGGGAGCTCCTACGAGCAGTACTTC	CASSVEGSSYEQYF
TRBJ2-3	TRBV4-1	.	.	TGCGCCAGCAGCCAAGAGCCTCCGGGCGGACATCATACAGATACGCAGTATTTT	CASSQEPPGGHHTDTQYF
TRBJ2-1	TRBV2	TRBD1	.	TGTGCCAGCAGTTACCGGGACAGGCCAACTAATGAGCAGTTCTTC	CASSYRDRPTNEQFF
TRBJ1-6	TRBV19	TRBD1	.	TGTGCCAGTAGTATAAGCACAGGGGGGAATTCACCCCTCCACTTT	CASSISTGGNSPLHF
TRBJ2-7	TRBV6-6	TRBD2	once	TGTGCCAGCCAAACTGTGGGACTAGCGGGGTCCTACGAGCAGTACTTC	CASQTVGLAGSYEQYF
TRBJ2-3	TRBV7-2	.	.	TGTGCCAGCAGTTTGATGGAAGATACGCAGTATTTT	CASSLMEDTQYF
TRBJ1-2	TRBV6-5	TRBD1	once	TGTGCCAGCAGTTTCACCGGGACAGGGGGCGCGGATGGCTACACCTTC	CASSFTGTGGADGYTF
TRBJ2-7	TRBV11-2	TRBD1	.	TGTGCCAGCAGCTCGGGACAGTTCCCCGAGCAGTACTTC	CASSSGQFPEQYF
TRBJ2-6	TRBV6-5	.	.	TGTGCCAGCAGTTACTTCGGGGCCAACGTCCTGACTTTC	CASSYFGANVLTF
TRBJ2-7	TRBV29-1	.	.	TGCAGCGTTGAAGAGATGGGACACACCTACGAGCAGTACTTC	CSVEEMGHTYEQYF
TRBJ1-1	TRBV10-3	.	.	TGTGCCATCAGTTCCCGGGGGGCGGGTAACACTGAAGCTTTCTTT	CAISSRGAGNTEAFF
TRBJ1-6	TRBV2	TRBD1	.	TGTGCCAGCAGGACCGGACAGGACTCACCCCTCCACTTT	CASRTGQDSPLHF
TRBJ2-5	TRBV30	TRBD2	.	TGTGCCTGGAAATCTCTAGCGGGAGCGGAGACCCAGTACTTC	CAWKSLAGAETQYF
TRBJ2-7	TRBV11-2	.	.	TGTGCCAGCAGCTTACCCAACTTCTCCGAGCAGTACTTC	CASSLPNFSEQYF